This T cell receptor beta chain appears in the sequencing data of a study of blood T cell repertoires in COVID-19. Study-level background: Acute and convalescent COVID-19 specimens originated in the United States, Italy and Spain. The analysed material was cDNA or gDNA that came from T cells, B-cell-depleted T cells, or PBMCs.

The CDR3 extends over 11 amino acids. In germline, CDR1 is LNHDA, CDR2 SQIVND (reference sequence). Trimming took 8 bases from V and 4 from J, leaving 5 bases between them. Authors' analysis steps: Amplification from reference gene primers served as the basis for estimated nucleated cell counts. TCRdb's copy holds only in-frame clones and misses some; the assay was immunoSEQ multiplex PCR. The V and J calls and clone size were taken over from that table, and D and trimming were inferred from the DNA. This sample has fewer than 150,000 clones, with more than 60% found just once. This sequence joins TRBV19 and TRBJ2-2; D remains unclear. Sequencing was done on a sample of peripheral blood. This sequence originates from a man aged 50-60 years with acute or convalescent COVID-19. Here the CDR3 reads CASWSTGELFF. CDR3 DNA: TGTGCCAGTTGGAGCACCGGGGAGCTGTTTTTT.